These 14 T cell receptor beta chains came from one sample sequenced in a study of blood T cells in healthy people across ages. Then a second PCR, running about 6 to 11 cycles, was carried out with a sample-barcoded 5' primer and a J-beta primer mix. Using its own MiXCR run on the 5' RACE reads, TCRdb lists one record per CDR3 protein. Among some 1.1 million distinct CDR3 sequences listed, about two fifths were seen once. The sequencing sample was made of blood. The receptor source for this set is a man aged 18 to 30 in good health.

This rearrangement joins TRBV4-1 to TRBJ1-1; D remains ambiguous. CDR3 length: 15 amino acids. Trimming shortened V by 8 bases and J by 3 bases, and 19 bases separated the two germline ends. From germline, CDR1 is MGHRA and CDR2 YSYEKL. The CDR3 nucleotides are TGCGCCAGCGCCCCTCCCCTCCGGCGCCACACTGAAGCTTTCTTT. As protein: CASAPPLRRHTEAFF.

In this sample, this clonotype turned up a few times. The CDR3 DNA is TGTGCCAGCGGATTGGACTACCTGAACACCGGGGAGCTGTTTTTT. It codes for CASGLDYLNTGELFF. The chain combines TRBV12-3 or TRBV12-4 with TRBJ2-2; D may be TRBD2 (6 bases). V gave up 8 bases and J gave up 1 base, with 14 bases separating them. The length of the CDR3 is 15 residues.

The genes are TRBV7-6 and TRBJ1-1; no reliable D call. V was cut by 5 bases and J by 1 base, with 14 bases left in between. This CDR3 is 15 amino acids long. Germline-derived CDR1 and CDR2 are SGHVS and FNYEAQ. The chain's CDR3 is CASSATGKGNTEAFF. The CDR3 DNA follows: TGTGCCAGCAGCGCCACCGGAAAGGGGAACACTGAAGCTTTCTTT.

This clonotype was observed a handful of times. The chain carries TRBV9 and TRBJ2-1; TRBD2 agrees at 8 bases. V shed 0 bases and J 8 bases; nucleotides not matched to a gene: 13. There are 17 residues in the CDR3. CDR1 and CDR2 from the germline V gene are SGDLS and YYNGEE. CDR3 DNA sequence: TGTGCCAGCAGCGTAGGTGGCTCAGCGGGGGCAGGGGATGAGCAGTTCTTC. Amino acid sequence: CASSVGGSAGAGDEQFF.

The CDR3 sequence is CASSFRGRPSYNEQFF. CDR3 DNA: TGTGCCAGCAGCTTCCGGGGCAGACCTTCCTACAATGAGCAGTTCTTC. This chain uses TRBV21-1 with TRBJ2-1; the table's D call, TRBD1, has no DNA check behind it. TRBV21-1 is assigned pseudogene status. The CDR3 sequence is 16 residues long.

The gene calls are TRBV20-1 and TRBJ1-2; TRBD1 matches 12 bases. The V gene end was trimmed by 2 bases and the J gene end by 4 bases; junction bases not matched to a gene: 11. Germline V CDR1 and CDR2: DFQATT, SNEGSKA (reference sequence). This CDR3 has 17 residues. The CDR3 reads CSARTGTGGGLPYGYTF. As DNA, the CDR3 is TGCAGTGCTAGAACCGGGACAGGGGGCGGTCTTCCCTATGGCTACACCTTC.

This clonotype was seen more than once but under ten times. J is TRBJ1-2 and V is TRBV20-1; D not resolved. Trimming pared 2 bases from V and 4 bases from J, leaving 17 bases between. In germline, CDR1 is DFQATT, CDR2 SNEGSKA (reference sequence). The CDR3 covers 15 residues. CDR3 coding DNA: TGCAGTGCTAGACCAACGGGTAGGCTGGGCTATGGCTACACCTTC. Amino acid sequence: CSARPTGRLGYGYTF.

This clonotype was seen only a few times. The gene calls are TRBV6-1 and TRBJ1-5; D gene ambiguous. The CDR3 spans 20 residues. Trimming shortened V by 0 bases and J by 7 bases, and 28 bases separated the two germline ends. Germline CDR1 reads MNHNS; CDR2 reads SASEGT. The CDR3 DNA sequence: TGTGCCAGCAGTGAAGCTTCTAGGTCTAGGCTGAGGGCGGGAATGCAGCCCCAGCATTTT. Translation gives CASSEASRSRLRAGMQPQHF.

This rearrangement joins TRBV3-1 to TRBJ1-2; D remains unclear. The length of the CDR3 is 14 residues. V lost 4 bases and J 5 bases, leaving 14 bases between the germline ends. CDR1 and CDR2 from the germline V gene are LGHDT and YNNKEL (reference sequence). CDR3 in DNA: TGTGCCAGCAGCCTTACAGTTATGCAGTATGGCTACACCTTC. Translated, it gives CASSLTVMQYGYTF.

The CDR3 bases are TGTGCCAGCAGCCACAATAGCGGGAGCAAAGAGACCCAGTACTTC. Protein product: CASSHNSGSKETQYF. This chain links TRBV3-1 with TRBJ2-5, with 9 bases aligning to TRBD2. The V segment lost 3 bases and the J segment 3 bases; nucleotides outside the gene matches: 5. The CDR3 consists of 15 residues. Germline V lookup: CDR1 LGHDT, CDR2 YNNKEL (reference sequence).

This chain joins TRBV7-9 and TRBJ2-3, with D perhaps matching TRBD1 (7 bases). V gave up 9 bases and J gave up 2 bases, with 18 bases separating them. The CDR3 totals 15 residues. Germline V gene sequence: CDR1 SEHNR, CDR2 FQNEAQ (reference sequence). The CDR3 coding sequence is TGTGCCAGTGCCTCGGGGGACAGATCCACAGATACGCAGTATTTT. Translated, it gives CASASGDRSTDTQYF. Supplemented by reference TRBV7-9 and TRBJ2-3, the full variable domain reads DTGVSQNPRHKITKRGQNVTFRCDPISEHNRLYWYRQTLGQGPEFLTYFQNEAQLEKSRLLSDRFSAERPKGSFSTLEIQRTEQGDSAMYLCASASGDRSTDTQYFGPGTRLTVL.

The J gene is TRBJ2-1, the V gene TRBV6-6, with 7 positions matching TRBD2. The J call is doubtful: the DNA matches TRBJ2-7 better. CDR1 MNHNY and CDR2 SVGAGI come from the germline V gene (reference sequence). CDR3 length equals 15 residues. The CDR3 reads CASSYSGGEVFEQYF. The CDR3, as DNA: TGTGCCAGCAGTTACTCTGGGGGGGAGGTATTCGAGCAGTACTTC.

The chain links TRBV7-9 to TRBJ1-1, with 8 bases matching TRBD1. V lost 5 bases to trimming and J lost 1 base; unmatched junction nucleotides: 6. CDR1 and CDR2 from the germline V gene are SEHNR and FQNEAQ (reference sequence). CDR3 length equals 15 residues. The CDR3 DNA reads as TGTGCCAGCAGCCGGACCGGGACAGGGAACACTGAAGCTTTCTTT. Translation: CASSRTGTGNTEAFF.

A word on this clonotype: At one end the junction does not follow the germline gene, possibly because of a read error. The chain uses TRBV20-1 and TRBJ2-1, with TRBD2 matching 9 bases. The germline CDR1 and CDR2 sequences are DFQATT and SNEGSKA (reference sequence). There are 17 residues in the CDR3. The CDR3 DNA is TGCAGTGCTTTCCGAGCGGGGGGTCCGAGCTCCCACAATGAGCAGTTCTTC. Translation gives CSAFRAGGPSSHNEQFF.